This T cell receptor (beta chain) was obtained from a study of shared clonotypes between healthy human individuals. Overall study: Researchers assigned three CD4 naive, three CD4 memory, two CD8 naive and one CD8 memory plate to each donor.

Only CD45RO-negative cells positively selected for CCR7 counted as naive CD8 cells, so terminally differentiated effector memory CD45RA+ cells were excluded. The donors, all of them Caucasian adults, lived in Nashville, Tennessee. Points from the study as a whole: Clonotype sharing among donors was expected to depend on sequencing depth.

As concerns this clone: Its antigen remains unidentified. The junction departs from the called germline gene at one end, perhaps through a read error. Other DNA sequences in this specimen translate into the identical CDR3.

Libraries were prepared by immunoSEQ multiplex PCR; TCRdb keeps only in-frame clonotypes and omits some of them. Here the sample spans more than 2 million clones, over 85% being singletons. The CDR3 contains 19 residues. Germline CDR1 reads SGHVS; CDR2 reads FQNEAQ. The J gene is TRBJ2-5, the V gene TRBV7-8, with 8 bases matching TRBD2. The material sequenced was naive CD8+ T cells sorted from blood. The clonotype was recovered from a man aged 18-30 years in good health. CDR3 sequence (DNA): TGCGCCAGCAGCTTAACACCGCCTATAGCGGGGCCCCCCACTGAGACCCAGTACTTC. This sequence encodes CASSLTPPIAGPPTETQYF.